This TCR beta chain was captured in a study of T-cell reconstitution after alpha-beta-depleted transplantation in children. Trimming pared 0 bases from V and 1 base from J, leaving 12 bases between. This CDR3 is built from 15 residues. The germline V gene encodes CDR1 DFQATT and CDR2 SNEGSKA (reference sequence). Unique molecular identifiers were incorporated when the TCRbeta library was constructed. In TCRdb, the PCR reads were re-called with MiXCR into one record per CDR3 protein. This table holds hundreds of thousands of distinct CDR3 sequences, roughly 17% found once. J is TRBJ1-1 and V is TRBV20-1; no clear D gene. This specimen consisted of PBMCs from the stem cell graft donor, obtained from the stem cell graft. This sequence was found in a human donor who donated a stem cell graft to a child with acute myeloid leukemia. The CDR3: CSARDQRTANTEAFF. The CDR3 DNA sequence: TGCAGTGCTAGAGACCAAAGGACGGCGAACACTGAAGCTTTCTTT.